Sequencing of this T cell receptor delta chain was carried out in a study of Vδ1+ human thymocytes. General study points: In the thymus, TRG and TRD repertoires looked highly polyclonal with Gaussian CDR3 lengths. Bulk repertoire data may be misinterpreted because of unexpected Vdelta2 sequences.

The CDR3 covers 18 residues. J lost 0 bases, V lost 5 bases, and 15 bases had no gene match. CDR1 is TSWWSYY, CDR2 QGS, per germline. Sequences come from RNA converted to cDNA by reverse transcription. Pooled V-gene forward primers with one constant-region reverse primer generated the CDR3 amplicons by multiplex PCR. TCRdb reprocessed the multiplex PCR reads using CATT. In the table there are under 25,000 delta-chain clones, 29% of which are singletons. This clone was picked up many times. The target antigen is unknown. Thymocytes were sorted as CD3+ TCRVdelta1+ TCRVdelta2- after alphabeta T cell depletion. Purity of the sorted Vdelta1+ thymocytes ranged from 98% to 99.6%.

The receptor was derived from a boy under three years old who had congenital heart surgery. The chain recombines TRDV1 with TRDJ1; TRDD3 agrees at 7 bases. What was sequenced was Vdelta1+ gamma-delta thymocytes from the thymus. The subset here: FACS-sorted CD3+ TCRalphabeta- TCRVdelta1+ TCRVdelta2- thymocytes. DNA of the CDR3: TGTGCTCTTGGGAGGTTGGGGGACCGGGACCTGTACACCGATAAACTCATCTTT. It yields the protein CALGRLGDRDLYTDKLIF.